The 32 T cell receptor beta chains below come from one sample, sequenced in a study of cytomegalovirus exposure and HLA in healthy donors listed by TCRdb under 2017. Preparation of the library involved the immunoSEQ multiplex PCR assay. For the multiplex PCR, a mixture combining 60 forward primers for TCR Vbeta segments and 13 reverse primers for TCR Jbeta segments was used. Entries here come from immuneACCESS through TCRdb and include only in-frame sequences with V and J called. Some clones fail to appear in such tables; in the studies checked, an unresolved V gene covers under half of the shortfall, and the cause of the remainder is unknown. In all, the sample holds 85,000 to 110,000 clones, and roughly 70% of those were seen once. The leading ten clones occupy roughly 3.4% of the sample. Sequencing was done on a sample of PBMCs. The receptors come from a woman aged 45-65 years in good health and CMV-seronegative.

The chain employs TRBV2 and TRBJ1-1; TRBD1 agrees at 8 bases. Germline CDR1 SNHLY, CDR2 FYNNEI. The CDR3 sequence is 16 residues long. V lost 7 bases, J lost 1 base, and 11 bases stayed unmatched. The CDR3 DNA follows: TGTGCCAGCACCCTCGGACAGGGTATGAGGAACACTGAAGCTTTCTTT. This sequence encodes CASTLGQGMRNTEAFF. Variable domain in full (rest from reference TRBV2 and TRBJ1-1): EPEVTQTPSHQVTQMGQEVILRCVPISNHLYFYWYRQILGQKVEFLVSFYNNEISEKSEIFDDQFSVERPDGSNFTLKIRSTKLEDSAMYFCASTLGQGMRNTEAFFGQGTRLTVV.

To note about this clone: At one end, the junction sequence differs from germline, possibly due to a read error. The rearrangement links TRBV18 to TRBJ2-1; 9 bases are shared with TRBD1. The CDR3 has 16 residues. CDR1 and CDR2 from the germline V gene are KGHSH and LQKENI. This chain's CDR3 is CASSPMAGQGINERFF. The CDR3 region has the DNA TGTGCCAGCTCACCGATGGCGGGACAGGGTATCAATGAGCGGTTCTTC.

This clone was recorded a few times. This chain links TRBV7-2 with TRBJ2-2; 9 bases fit TRBD1. Germline V lookup: CDR1 SGHTA, CDR2 FQGNSA. V was pared by 6 bases and J by 1 base, with 0 bases of the junction left unmatched. The CDR3 has 14 residues. CDR3 region: CASRDRGNTGELFF. The CDR3 coding sequence is TGTGCCAGCAGGGACAGGGGGAACACCGGGGAGCTGTTTTTT.

The CDR3 sequence: CASSKNPNSGGETDTQYF. For the CDR3, the DNA is TGTGCCAGCAGCAAAAATCCAAATAGCGGGGGGGAAACAGATACGCAGTATTTT. The chain combines TRBV21-1 with TRBJ2-3; the table's D call TRBD2 went unverified against the DNA. TRBV21-1 is shown as a pseudogene. This CDR3 has 18 residues.

The chain links TRBV2 to TRBJ2-3, with D possibly TRBD2 on 6 matching bases. Trimming took 2 bases from V and 8 from J, leaving 26 bases between them. The germline V gene encodes CDR1 SNHLY and CDR2 FYNNEI. This CDR3 contains 18 residues. The CDR3 here is CASSEKFRPSALEGTQYF. The CDR3 nucleotides are TGTGCCAGCAGTGAAAAATTTCGCCCTAGCGCCCTGGAAGGTACGCAGTATTTT. Full variable domain (rest looked up from reference TRBV2 and TRBJ2-3): EPEVTQTPSHQVTQMGQEVILRCVPISNHLYFYWYRQILGQKVEFLVSFYNNEISEKSEIFDDQFSVERPDGSNFTLKIRSTKLEDSAMYFCASSEKFRPSALEGTQYFGPGTRLTVL.

Only a few counts were recorded for this clone. The identical CDR3 is also encoded by other nucleotide sequences in the sample. The gene calls are TRBV7-9 and TRBJ2-1, with D maybe TRBD1 (6 bases). Germline V lookup: CDR1 SEHNR, CDR2 FQNEAQ (reference sequence). With 5 bases removed from V and 0 bases from J, the gap between germline ends came to 11 bases. The CDR3 runs 15 residues. The CDR3 nucleotides are TGTGCCAGCAGCCCGAGGGGGAGCTCCTACAATGAGCAGTTCTTC. Protein: CASSPRGSSYNEQFF.

The chain is built from TRBV15 and TRBJ2-3; a weak D match, TRBD2 (7 bases). V shed 1 base and J shed 4 bases, with 12 bases lying between them. This CDR3 region has 15 residues. The germline V gene has CDR1 LNHNV and CDR2 YYDKDF (reference sequence). Here the CDR3 reads CATSRGTRGSDTQYF. The DNA for the CDR3 is TGTGCCACCAGCAGAGGGACTAGGGGGTCAGATACGCAGTATTTT.

This clone was found a few times. The CDR3 DNA reads TGTGCCAGCAGCTCCGAGACAGGGTTTTTCTCCGGGGAGCTGTTTTTT. This sequence encodes CASSSETGFFSGELFF. The genes are TRBV7-2 and TRBJ2-2, with 7 bases aligning to TRBD1. CDR1 is SGHTA, CDR2 FQGNSA, per germline. Unmatched junction bases numbered 11, after V lost 4 bases and J lost 6 bases. The CDR3 sequence is 16 residues long.

This clone was seen only a few times. This sequence joins TRBV7-6 and TRBJ2-3; 9 nucleotides align to TRBD2. The CDR3 is 15 residues long. CDR1 is SGHVS, CDR2 FNYEAQ, per germline. The junction had 4 bases not matched to a gene; V was cut back by 1 base and J by 5 bases. The CDR3 DNA reads as TGTGCCAGCAGCTTAGGTAGCGGGAGACAAGATACGCAGTATTTT. Residues: CASSLGSGRQDTQYF. Drawing the rest from reference TRBV7-6 and TRBJ2-3, the complete variable domain is GAGVSQSPRYKVTKRGQDVALRCDPISGHVSLYWYRQALGQGPEFLTYFNYEAQQDKSGLPNDRFSAERPEGSISTLTIQRTEQRDSAMYRCASSLGSGRQDTQYFGPGTRLTVL.

The gene calls are TRBV4-1 and TRBJ2-7; a possible D gene is TRBD2 (5 bases). The CDR3 length is 15 residues. Trimming pared 0 bases from V and 6 bases from J, leaving 15 bases between. Germline V CDR1 and CDR2: MGHRA, YSYEKL. The CDR3 reads CASSQDRGSGFEQYF. CDR3 nucleotides: TGCGCCAGCAGCCAAGATCGGGGTTCGGGTTTCGAGCAGTACTTC.

The V call is TRBV29-1, the J call TRBJ2-2, with 8 bases fitting TRBD2. The CDR3 is 14 amino acids. Germline CDR1 reads SQVTM; CDR2 reads ANQGSEA. Trimming removed 7 bases from V and 3 bases from J; junction bases left unmatched: 7. CDR3 loop: CSAGLAPDTGELFF. The CDR3 DNA sequence: TGCAGCGCCGGACTAGCACCGGACACCGGGGAGCTGTTTTTT.

The chain recombines TRBV7-2 with TRBJ2-2, with 7 positions matching TRBD2. Unmatched junction bases numbered 14, after V lost 5 bases and J lost 5 bases. Per the germline V gene, CDR1 is SGHTA and CDR2 is FQGNSA. CDR3 length: 17 amino acids. CDR3 protein: CASSGSTASGQTGELFF. In DNA form, the CDR3 reads TGTGCCAGCAGCGGGTCGACGGCTAGCGGCCAAACCGGGGAGCTGTTTTTT.

In its sample, this clone was seen a few times. The V and J genes are TRBV9 and TRBJ2-7; tentative D call: TRBD2 (6 bases). This CDR3 has 15 amino acids. Germline V gives CDR1 SGDLS, CDR2 YYNGEE. V was cut by 0 bases and J by 3 bases, with 13 bases left in between. The CDR3 loop is CASSVGVSGGYEQYF. In nucleotides, the CDR3 is TGTGCCAGCAGCGTAGGGGTTAGCGGAGGCTACGAGCAGTACTTC.

This clone has a handful of counts. The CDR3 here is CATSRGSGMSYEQYF. In DNA form, the CDR3 reads TGTGCCACCAGCAGAGGTAGCGGGATGAGTTACGAGCAGTACTTC. This chain links TRBV15 with TRBJ2-7, with 8 bases fitting TRBD2. Per the germline V gene, CDR1 is LNHNV and CDR2 is YYDKDF (reference sequence). The CDR3 length is 15 residues. With V trimmed by 1 base and J by 4 bases, 6 bases remained unmatched.

This clone was observed a handful of times. This sequence joins TRBV19 and TRBJ1-3; 8 positions match TRBD1. This CDR3 is built from 19 residues. J gave up 0 bases and V 5 bases, and 15 bases lay outside the gene matches. The germline V gene encodes CDR1 LNHDA and CDR2 SQIVND (reference sequence). CDR3 nucleotide sequence: TGTGCCAGTAGTGCATGGTTTGGACAGGGACCGATCTCTGGAAACACCATATATTTT. Protein sequence: CASSAWFGQGPISGNTIYF.

This sequence joins TRBV7-9 and TRBJ2-1; the D gene is possibly TRBD2 (5 bases). V gave up 4 bases and J gave up 5 bases, with 15 bases separating them. The CDR3 spans 15 residues. In germline, CDR1 is SEHNR, CDR2 FQNEAQ (reference sequence). CDR3 in amino acids: CASSSLANDHNEQFF. Here the CDR3 DNA reads TGTGCCAGCAGCTCCTTAGCGAATGACCACAATGAGCAGTTCTTC.

The rearrangement links TRBV28 to TRBJ2-1, with 9 bases aligning to TRBD2. Per the germline V gene, CDR1 is MDHEN and CDR2 is SYDVKM. The CDR3 contains 15 residues. The ends lost 7 bases at V and 0 bases at J; junction bases unmatched: 4. As DNA, the CDR3 is TGTGCCAGCACTAGCGGGGCTAGCTCCTACAATGAGCAGTTCTTC. Translating it yields CASTSGASSYNEQFF.

The rearrangement links TRBV6-5 to TRBJ2-2, with 7 bases that match TRBD1. CDR1 MNHEY and CDR2 SVGAGI come from the germline V gene. After removal of 6 bases from V and 5 bases from J, the junction contained 9 bases not matched to a gene. CDR3 length: 15 amino acids. The DNA of the CDR3 is TGTGCCAGCAGGACGAACAGGGGTGGGACCGGGGAGCTGTTTTTT. It specifies CASRTNRGGTGELFF.

This clone appeared a single time. V is TRBV5-5 and J is TRBJ1-4; D uncertain. Germline CDR1 SGHKS, CDR2 YYEKEE (reference sequence). The CDR3 sequence is 15 residues long. The germline V and J ends were trimmed by 6 bases and 2 bases, with 14 bases remaining between them. The DNA for the CDR3 is TGTGCCAGCACTACCTTGGGAGGTACTAATGAAAAACTGTTTTTT. Its translation: CASTTLGGTNEKLFF. The full variable domain, rest sourced from reference TRBV5-5 and TRBJ1-4, is DAGVTQSPTHLIKTRGQQVTLRCSPISGHKSVSWYQQVLGQGPQFIFQYYEKEERGRGNFPDRFSARQFPNYSSELNVNALLLGDSALYLCASTTLGGTNEKLFFGSGTQLSVL.

The chain has TRBV7-2 and TRBJ2-2; 8 bases align to TRBD1. CDR3 length: 16 residues. Trimming at V came to 2 bases and at J to 3 bases, leaving 5 bases not matched to a gene. Germline V gene data show CDR1 as SGHTA and CDR2 as FQGNSA. Here the CDR3 reads CASSLHRGVDTGELFF. The CDR3 DNA follows: TGTGCCAGCAGCTTACACAGGGGGGTCGACACCGGGGAGCTGTTTTTT.

The chain carries TRBV11-3 and TRBJ2-1, with 9 nucleotides matching TRBD2. The trim removed 5 bases at V and 2 bases at J, leaving 7 bases unmatched. Germline CDR1 is SGHNT and CDR2 is YENEEA. The length of the CDR3 is 16 residues. CDR3 nucleotide sequence: TGTGCCAGCAGCACCCGACTAGCGGCCACCTACAATGAGCAGTTCTTC. Its translation is CASSTRLAATYNEQFF.

This clone showed up just a few times. The chain couples TRBV6-6 to TRBJ1-5; TRBD1 aligns across 7 bases. Germline values: CDR1 MNHNY, CDR2 SVGAGI (reference sequence). The length of the CDR3 is 14 residues. The V segment lost 5 bases and the J segment 4 bases; nucleotides outside the gene matches: 5. For the CDR3, the DNA is TGTGCCAGCAGTCGAGGGACAGCGAATCAGCCCCAGCATTTT. Protein: CASSRGTANQPQHF.

This chain links TRBV2 with TRBJ2-3, with no clear D. V lost 7 bases and J lost 2, with 7 bases in between. CDR3 length equals 12 residues. In germline, CDR1 is SNHLY, CDR2 FYNNEI. CDR3 amino acids: CASTQVTDTQYF. Here the CDR3 DNA reads TGTGCCAGCACCCAGGTCACAGATACGCAGTATTTT.

This clone was seen only a few times. V gene TRBV5-1 combines with J gene TRBJ2-1; 10 bases fit TRBD2. This CDR3 has 16 residues. The germline CDR1 and CDR2 sequences are SGHRS and YFSETQ. V dropped 1 base and J dropped 7; count of bases not matched to a gene: 8. The CDR3 here is CASSLIASGSGNEQFF. DNA of the CDR3: TGCGCCAGCAGCTTGATCGCTAGCGGGAGTGGTAATGAGCAGTTCTTC.

The rearrangement uses TRBV2 and TRBJ2-1; maybe TRBD1 (6 bases). Germline CDR1 reads SNHLY; CDR2 reads FYNNEI. V gave up 7 bases and J gave up 8 bases, with 9 bases separating them. This CDR3 has 11 residues. The CDR3: CASIQGDEQFF. In DNA, the CDR3 is TGTGCCAGCATACAGGGAGATGAGCAGTTCTTC.

The V call is TRBV7-9, the J call TRBJ2-3, with unresolved D. Trimming shortened V by 4 bases and J by 6 bases, and 14 bases separated the two germline ends. This CDR3 is built from 14 residues. CDR1 and CDR2 from the germline V gene are SEHNR and FQNEAQ (reference sequence). For the CDR3, the DNA is TGTGCCAGCAGCTCCCTACTTCTCGCGGATACGCAGTATTTT. Its protein product is CASSSLLLADTQYF.

The J gene is TRBJ2-1, the V gene TRBV4-3; a weak D match, TRBD2 (5 bases). The CDR3 has 15 residues. The V and J ends lost 0 bases and 7 bases respectively, with 13 bases between them. Germline V gene data show CDR1 as LGHNA and CDR2 as YSLEER. The DNA of the CDR3 is TGCGCCAGCAGCCAAGACTGGGGAGTGAGGAATGAGCAGTTCTTC. It encodes CASSQDWGVRNEQFF.

This clone was seen a handful of times. V is TRBV6-5 and J is TRBJ1-2; D remains ambiguous. The V gene lost 8 bases and the J gene lost 1 base, with 14 bases spanning the gap. Germline values: CDR1 MNHEY, CDR2 SVGAGI. CDR3 length: 14 amino acids. The CDR3 reads CASCPDGINYGYTF. In nucleotides, the CDR3 is TGTGCCAGCTGCCCGGACGGGATTAACTATGGCTACACCTTC.

The chain has TRBV4-1 and TRBJ2-1, with 10 bases identical to TRBD2. The CDR3 covers 16 residues. The V gene end was trimmed by 4 bases and the J gene end by 1 base; junction bases not matched to a gene: 4. In germline, CDR1 is MGHRA, CDR2 YSYEKL. Here the CDR3 reads CASSPSSGGSYNEQFF. The CDR3 DNA reads as TGCGCCAGCAGCCCCTCTAGCGGGGGTTCCTACAATGAGCAGTTCTTC.

The CDR3 here is CASRVAGQGGTDTQYF. The CDR3 nucleotides are TGTGCCAGCCGAGTTGCGGGACAGGGAGGTACAGATACGCAGTATTTT. The V gene is TRBV2, the J gene TRBJ2-3; 9 bases align to TRBD1. The germline V gene has CDR1 SNHLY and CDR2 FYNNEI. The trim removed 8 bases at V and 3 bases at J, leaving 12 bases unmatched. There are 16 residues in the CDR3.

The rearrangement uses TRBV7-9 and TRBJ1-5; 8 nucleotides align to TRBD1. V was clipped by 5 bases and J by 4 bases; unmatched bases: 4. Germline V lookup: CDR1 SEHNR, CDR2 FQNEAQ (reference sequence). CDR3 size: 14 residues. CDR3 sequence: CASSATGGNQPQHF. CDR3 DNA: TGTGCCAGCAGCGCAACAGGGGGGAATCAGCCCCAGCATTTT.

The CDR3 nucleotides are TGTGCCAGCAGTGATCCCCGGTCCTCCTACGAGCAGTACTTC. This sequence encodes CASSDPRSSYEQYF. The chain couples TRBV2 to TRBJ2-7; D not resolved. The V end was cut by 3 bases, the J end by 0 bases, with 9 bases between. There are 14 residues in the CDR3. The V gene's germline CDR1 is SNHLY and CDR2 FYNNEI.